Reported below is one T cell receptor beta chain. CDR3 length: 17 residues. CDR1 is KGHSH, CDR2 LQKENI, per germline. The ends lost 3 bases at V and 0 bases at J; junction bases unmatched: 6. 13 Jbeta primers and 60 Vbeta primers were used for the PCR. TCRdb's copy holds only in-frame clones and misses some; the assay was immunoSEQ multiplex PCR. The data hold some 150,000 clones, with roughly 73% observed a single time. These data are taken from a study of cytomegalovirus exposure and HLA in healthy donors. The sample taken for sequencing was PBMCs. The source is a female donor in good health and CMV-seronegative. This rearrangement joins TRBV18 to TRBJ1-3; TRBD1 agrees at 9 bases. The chain's CDR3 is CASSPTGTGPSGNTIYF. The CDR3 DNA is TGTGCCAGCTCACCTACCGGGACAGGGCCCTCTGGAAACACCATATATTTT.